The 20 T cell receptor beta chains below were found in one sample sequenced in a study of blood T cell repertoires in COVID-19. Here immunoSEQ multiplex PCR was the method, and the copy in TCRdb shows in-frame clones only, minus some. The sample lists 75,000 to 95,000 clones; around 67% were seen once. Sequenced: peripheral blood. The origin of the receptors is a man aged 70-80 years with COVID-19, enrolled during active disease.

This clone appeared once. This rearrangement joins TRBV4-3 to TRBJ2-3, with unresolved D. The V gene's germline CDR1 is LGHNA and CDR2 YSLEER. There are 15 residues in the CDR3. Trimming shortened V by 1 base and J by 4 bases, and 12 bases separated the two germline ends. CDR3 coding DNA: TGCGCCAGCAGCCAAGCTCTCCAGGCCCCAGATACGCAGTATTTT. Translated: CASSQALQAPDTQYF.

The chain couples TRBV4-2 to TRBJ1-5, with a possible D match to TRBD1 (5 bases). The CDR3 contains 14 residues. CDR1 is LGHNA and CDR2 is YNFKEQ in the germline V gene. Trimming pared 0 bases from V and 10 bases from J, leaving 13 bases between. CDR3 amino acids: CASSQEGTGGPQHF. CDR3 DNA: TGTGCCAGCAGCCAAGAAGGGACCGGGGGTCCCCAGCATTTT.

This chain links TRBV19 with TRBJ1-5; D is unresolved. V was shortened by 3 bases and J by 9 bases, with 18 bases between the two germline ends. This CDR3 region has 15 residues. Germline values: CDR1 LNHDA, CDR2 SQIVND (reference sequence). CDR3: CASSIAGSPGVPQHF. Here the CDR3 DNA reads TGTGCCAGTAGTATCGCAGGTTCGCCCGGGGTGCCCCAGCATTTT.

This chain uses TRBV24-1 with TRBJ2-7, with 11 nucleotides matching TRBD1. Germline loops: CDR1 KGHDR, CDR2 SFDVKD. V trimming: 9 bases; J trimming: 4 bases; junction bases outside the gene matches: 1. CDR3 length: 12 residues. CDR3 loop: CATWDRGYEQYF. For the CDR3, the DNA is TGTGCCACCTGGGACAGGGGGTACGAGCAGTACTTC.

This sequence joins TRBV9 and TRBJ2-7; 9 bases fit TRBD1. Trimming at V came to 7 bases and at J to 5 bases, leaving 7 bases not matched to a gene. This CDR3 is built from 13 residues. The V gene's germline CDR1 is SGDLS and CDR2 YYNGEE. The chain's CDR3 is CASAPGQGNEQYF. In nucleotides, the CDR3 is TGTGCCAGCGCGCCCGGACAGGGGAACGAGCAGTACTTC.

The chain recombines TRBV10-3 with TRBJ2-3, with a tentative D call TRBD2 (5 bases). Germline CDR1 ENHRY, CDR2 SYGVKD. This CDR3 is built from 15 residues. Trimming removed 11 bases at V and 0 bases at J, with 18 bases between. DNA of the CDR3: TGTGCCGCATCTAATCGGGGTACTAGCACAGATACGCAGTATTTT. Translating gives CAASNRGTSTDTQYF.

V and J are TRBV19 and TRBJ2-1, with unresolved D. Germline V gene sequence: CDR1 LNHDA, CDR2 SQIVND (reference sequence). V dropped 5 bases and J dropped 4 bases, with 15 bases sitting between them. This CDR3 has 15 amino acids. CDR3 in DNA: TGTGCCAGTAGTCGCCTCGAGGTTGATTACAATGAGCAGTTCTTC. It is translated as CASSRLEVDYNEQFF.

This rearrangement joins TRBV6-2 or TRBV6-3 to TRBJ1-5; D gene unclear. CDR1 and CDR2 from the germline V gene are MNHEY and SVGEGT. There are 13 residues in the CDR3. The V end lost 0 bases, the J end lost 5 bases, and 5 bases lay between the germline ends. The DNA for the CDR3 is TGTGCCAGCAGTTACTCGGCCTATCAGCCCCAGCATTTT. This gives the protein CASSYSAYQPQHF.

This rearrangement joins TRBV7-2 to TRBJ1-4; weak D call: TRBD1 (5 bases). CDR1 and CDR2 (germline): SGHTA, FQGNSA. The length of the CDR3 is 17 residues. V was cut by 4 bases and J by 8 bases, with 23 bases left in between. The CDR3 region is CASSSHLGVKGREKLFF. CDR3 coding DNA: TGTGCCAGCAGCTCCCACCTAGGGGTGAAGGGGCGGGAAAAACTGTTTTTT. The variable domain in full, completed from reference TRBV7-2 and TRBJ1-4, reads GAGVSQSPSNKVTEKGKDVELRCDPISGHTALYWYRQSLGQGLEFLIYFQGNSAPDKSGLPSDRFSAERTGGSVSTLTIQRTQQEDSAVYLCASSSHLGVKGREKLFFGSGTQLSVL.

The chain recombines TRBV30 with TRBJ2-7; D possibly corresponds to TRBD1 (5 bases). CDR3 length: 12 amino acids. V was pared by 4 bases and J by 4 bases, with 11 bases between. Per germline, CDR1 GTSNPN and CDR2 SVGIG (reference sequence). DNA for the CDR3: TGTGCCTGGATTAGGGGCGAGTACGAGCAGTACTTC. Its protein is CAWIRGEYEQYF.

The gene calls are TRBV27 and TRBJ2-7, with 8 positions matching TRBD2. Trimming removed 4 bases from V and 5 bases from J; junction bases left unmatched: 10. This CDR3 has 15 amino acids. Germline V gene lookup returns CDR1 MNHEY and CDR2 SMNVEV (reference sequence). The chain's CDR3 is CASSSISGSRNEQYF. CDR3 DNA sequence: TGTGCCAGCAGTTCGATAAGCGGGAGTCGCAACGAGCAGTACTTC.

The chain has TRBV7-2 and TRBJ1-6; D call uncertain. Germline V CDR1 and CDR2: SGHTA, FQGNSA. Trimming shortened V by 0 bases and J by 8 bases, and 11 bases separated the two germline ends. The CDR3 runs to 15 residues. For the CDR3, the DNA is TGTGCCAGCAGCTTAGCCCGGGTAGAGGATTCACCCCTCCACTTT. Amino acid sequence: CASSLARVEDSPLHF.

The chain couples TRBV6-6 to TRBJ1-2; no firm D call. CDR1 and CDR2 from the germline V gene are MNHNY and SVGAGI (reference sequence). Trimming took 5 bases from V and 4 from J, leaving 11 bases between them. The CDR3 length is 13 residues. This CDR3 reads CASSARGSYGYTF. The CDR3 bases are TGTGCCAGCAGTGCCAGAGGGTCCTATGGCTACACCTTC.

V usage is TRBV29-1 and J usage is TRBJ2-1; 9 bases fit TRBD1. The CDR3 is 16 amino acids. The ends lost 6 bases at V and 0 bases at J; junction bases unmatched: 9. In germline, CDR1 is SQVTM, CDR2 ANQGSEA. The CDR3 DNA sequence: TGCAGCGTCGGTCCCGGGACAGGGTTCTCCTACAATGAGCAGTTCTTC. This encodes CSVGPGTGFSYNEQFF.

The CDR3 here is CASSISTYNEQFF. The CDR3 nucleotides are TGTGCCAGCAGTATCTCTACCTACAATGAGCAGTTCTTC. The J gene is TRBJ2-1, the V gene TRBV28; D not resolved. This CDR3 region has 13 residues. Between the trimmed V and J ends, which lost 5 bases and 2 bases, there was a span of 7 bases. CDR1 is MDHEN, CDR2 SYDVKM, per germline.

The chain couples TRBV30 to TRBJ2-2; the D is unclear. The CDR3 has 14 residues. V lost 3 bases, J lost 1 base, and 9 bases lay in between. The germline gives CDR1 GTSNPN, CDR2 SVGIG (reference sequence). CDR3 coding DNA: TGTGCCTGGAGGCGCATACTGAACACCGGGGAGCTGTTTTTT. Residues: CAWRRILNTGELFF. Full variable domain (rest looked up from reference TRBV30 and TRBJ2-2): SQTIHQWPATLVQPVGSPLSLECTVEGTSNPNLYWYRQAAGRGLQLLFYSVGIGQISSEVPQNLSASRPQDRQFILSSKKLLLSDSGFYLCAWRRILNTGELFFGEGSRLTVL.

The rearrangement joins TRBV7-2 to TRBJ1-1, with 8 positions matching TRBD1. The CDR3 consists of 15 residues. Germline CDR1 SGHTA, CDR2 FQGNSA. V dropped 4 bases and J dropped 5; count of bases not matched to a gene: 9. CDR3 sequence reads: CASSSQTGAGTEAFF. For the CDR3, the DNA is TGTGCCAGCAGCTCCCAGACAGGGGCAGGAACTGAAGCTTTCTTT.

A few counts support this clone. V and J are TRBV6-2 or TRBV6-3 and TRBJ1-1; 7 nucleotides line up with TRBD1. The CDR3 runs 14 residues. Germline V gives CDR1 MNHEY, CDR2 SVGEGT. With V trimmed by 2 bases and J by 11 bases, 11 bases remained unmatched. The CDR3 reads CASSYRATGVLAFF. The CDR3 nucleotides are TGTGCCAGCAGTTACAGAGCAACAGGGGTACTGGCTTTCTTT.

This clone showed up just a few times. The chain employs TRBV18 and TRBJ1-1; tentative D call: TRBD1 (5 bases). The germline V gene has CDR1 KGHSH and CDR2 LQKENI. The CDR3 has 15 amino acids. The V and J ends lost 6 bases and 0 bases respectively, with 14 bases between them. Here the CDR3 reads CASSAQGTLNTEAFF. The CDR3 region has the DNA TGTGCCAGCTCCGCCCAGGGCACTCTGAACACTGAAGCTTTCTTT.

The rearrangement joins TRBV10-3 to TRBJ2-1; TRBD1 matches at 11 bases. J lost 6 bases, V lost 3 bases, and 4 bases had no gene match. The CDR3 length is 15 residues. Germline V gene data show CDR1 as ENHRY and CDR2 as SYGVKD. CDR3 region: CAISDGDRGGNEQFF. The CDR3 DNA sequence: TGTGCCATCAGTGACGGGGACAGGGGGGGCAATGAGCAGTTCTTC.